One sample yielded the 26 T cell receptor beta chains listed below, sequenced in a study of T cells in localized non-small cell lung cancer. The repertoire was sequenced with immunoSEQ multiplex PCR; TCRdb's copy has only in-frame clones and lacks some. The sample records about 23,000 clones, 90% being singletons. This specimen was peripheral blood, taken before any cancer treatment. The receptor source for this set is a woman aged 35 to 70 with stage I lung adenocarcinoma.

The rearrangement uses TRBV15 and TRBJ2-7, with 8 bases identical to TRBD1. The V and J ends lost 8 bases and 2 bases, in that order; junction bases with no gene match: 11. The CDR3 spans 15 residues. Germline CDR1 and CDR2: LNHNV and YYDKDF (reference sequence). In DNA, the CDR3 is TGTGCCACCCGAAATACAGGGGGTGATCCCTACGAGCAGTACTTC. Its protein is CATRNTGGDPYEQYF.

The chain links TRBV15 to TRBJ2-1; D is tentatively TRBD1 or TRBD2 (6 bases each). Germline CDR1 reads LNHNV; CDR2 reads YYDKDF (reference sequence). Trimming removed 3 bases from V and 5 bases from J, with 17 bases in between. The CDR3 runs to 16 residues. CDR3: CATSRPLGGSNNEQFF. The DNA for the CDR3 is TGTGCCACCAGCAGGCCCTTAGGGGGGAGTAACAATGAGCAGTTCTTC.

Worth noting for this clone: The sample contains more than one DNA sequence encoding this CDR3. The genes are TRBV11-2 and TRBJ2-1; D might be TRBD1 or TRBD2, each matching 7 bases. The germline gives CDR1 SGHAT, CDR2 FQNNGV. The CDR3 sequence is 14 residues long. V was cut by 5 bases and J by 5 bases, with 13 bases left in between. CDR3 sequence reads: CASSRGLADNEQFF. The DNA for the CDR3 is TGTGCCAGCAGCAGGGGGCTAGCGGACAATGAGCAGTTCTTC.

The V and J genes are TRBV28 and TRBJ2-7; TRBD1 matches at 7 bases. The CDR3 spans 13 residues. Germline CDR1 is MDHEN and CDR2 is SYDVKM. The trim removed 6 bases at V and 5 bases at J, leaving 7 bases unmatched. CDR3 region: CASRLTGTHEQYF. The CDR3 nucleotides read TGTGCCAGCAGGTTGACAGGGACCCACGAGCAGTACTTC.

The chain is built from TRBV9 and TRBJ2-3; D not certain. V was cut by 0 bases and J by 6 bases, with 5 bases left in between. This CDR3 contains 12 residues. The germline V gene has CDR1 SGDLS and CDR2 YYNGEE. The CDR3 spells CASSVDWDTQYF. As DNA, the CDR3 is TGTGCCAGCAGCGTAGACTGGGATACGCAGTATTTT.

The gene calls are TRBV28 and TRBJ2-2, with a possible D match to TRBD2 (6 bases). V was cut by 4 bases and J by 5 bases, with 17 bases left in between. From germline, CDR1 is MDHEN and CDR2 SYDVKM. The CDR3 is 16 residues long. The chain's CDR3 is CASSWGRWVTTGELFF. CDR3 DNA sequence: TGTGCCAGCAGTTGGGGGAGGTGGGTCACGACCGGGGAGCTGTTTTTT.

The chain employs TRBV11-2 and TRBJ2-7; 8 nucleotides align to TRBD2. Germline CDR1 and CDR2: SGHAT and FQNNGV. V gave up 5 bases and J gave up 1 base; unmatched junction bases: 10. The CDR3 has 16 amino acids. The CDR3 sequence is CASSIGAGLGSYEQYF. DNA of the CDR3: TGTGCCAGCAGCATCGGGGCGGGACTAGGATCCTACGAGCAGTACTTC.

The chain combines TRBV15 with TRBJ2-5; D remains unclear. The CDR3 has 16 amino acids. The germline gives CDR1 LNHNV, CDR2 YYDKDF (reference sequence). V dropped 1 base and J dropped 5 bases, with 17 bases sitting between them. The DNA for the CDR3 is TGTGCCACCAGCAGAGCCCCTCCTCAGACCGGGGAGACCCAGTACTTC. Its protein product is CATSRAPPQTGETQYF.

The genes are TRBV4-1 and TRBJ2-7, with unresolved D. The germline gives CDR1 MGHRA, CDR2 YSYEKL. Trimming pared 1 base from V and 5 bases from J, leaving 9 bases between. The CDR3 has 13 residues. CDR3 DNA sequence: TGCGCCAGCAGCCAAGGGGGAAGGGACGAGCAGTACTTC. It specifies CASSQGGRDEQYF.

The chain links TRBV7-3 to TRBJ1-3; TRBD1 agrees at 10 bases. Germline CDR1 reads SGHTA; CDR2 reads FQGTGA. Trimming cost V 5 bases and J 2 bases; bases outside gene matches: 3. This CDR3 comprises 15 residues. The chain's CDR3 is CASSIGTGAGNTIYF. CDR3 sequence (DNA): TGTGCCAGCAGCATCGGGACAGGGGCTGGAAACACCATATATTTT.

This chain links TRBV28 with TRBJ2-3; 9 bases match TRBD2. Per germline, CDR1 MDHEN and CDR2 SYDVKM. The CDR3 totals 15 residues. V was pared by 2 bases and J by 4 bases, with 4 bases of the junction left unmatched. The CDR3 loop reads CASSLRAGGADTQYF. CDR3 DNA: TGTGCCAGCAGTTTAAGGGCGGGAGGGGCAGATACGCAGTATTTT.

The CDR3 reads CASSLDRRKAFF. CDR3 sequence (DNA): TGTGCCAGCAGCTTAGATCGGAGGAAAGCTTTCTTT. This chain uses TRBV11-2 with TRBJ1-1; no definite D call. V gave up 0 bases and J gave up 9 bases, with 8 bases separating them. The CDR3 extends over 12 amino acids. Germline loops: CDR1 SGHAT, CDR2 FQNNGV.

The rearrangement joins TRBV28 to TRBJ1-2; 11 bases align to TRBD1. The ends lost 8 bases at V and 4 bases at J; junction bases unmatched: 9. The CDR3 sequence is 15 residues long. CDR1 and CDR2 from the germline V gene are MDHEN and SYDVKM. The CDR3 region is CASDKDRGLSYGYTF. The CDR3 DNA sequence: TGTGCCAGCGACAAGGACAGGGGGCTTAGCTATGGCTACACCTTC.

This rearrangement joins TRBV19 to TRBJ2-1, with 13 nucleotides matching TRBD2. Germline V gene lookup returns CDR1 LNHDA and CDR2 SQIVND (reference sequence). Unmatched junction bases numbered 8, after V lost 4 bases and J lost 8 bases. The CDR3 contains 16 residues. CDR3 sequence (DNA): TGTGCCAGTAGTAAAGGACTAGCGGGAGTTAAAGATGAGCAGTTCTTC. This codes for CASSKGLAGVKDEQFF.

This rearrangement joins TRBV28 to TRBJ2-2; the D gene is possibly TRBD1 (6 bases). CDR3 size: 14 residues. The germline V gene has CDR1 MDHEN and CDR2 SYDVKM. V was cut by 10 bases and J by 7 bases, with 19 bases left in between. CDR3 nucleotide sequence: TGTGCCACCGAATCGGGACAATTAAACGGGGAGCTGTTTTTT. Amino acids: CATESGQLNGELFF. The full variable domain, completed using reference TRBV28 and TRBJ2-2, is DVKVTQSSRYLVKRTGEKVFLECVQDMDHENMFWYRQDPGLGLRLIYFSYDVKMKEKGDIPEGYSVSREKKERFSLILESASTNQTSMYLCATESGQLNGELFFGEGSRLTVL.

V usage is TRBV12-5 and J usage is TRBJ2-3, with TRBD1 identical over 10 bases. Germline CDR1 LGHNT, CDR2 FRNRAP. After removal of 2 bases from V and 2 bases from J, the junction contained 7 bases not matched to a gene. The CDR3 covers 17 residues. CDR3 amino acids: CASGLWAGTGATDTQYF. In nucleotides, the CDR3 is TGTGCTAGTGGTTTGTGGGCCGGGACAGGGGCCACAGATACGCAGTATTTT.

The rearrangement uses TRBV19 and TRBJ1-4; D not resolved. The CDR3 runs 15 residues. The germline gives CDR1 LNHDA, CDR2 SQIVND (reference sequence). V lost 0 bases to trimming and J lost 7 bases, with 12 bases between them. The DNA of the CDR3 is TGTGCCAGTAGTATAGAAGGGCATAGGCGTGAAAAACTGTTTTTT. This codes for CASSIEGHRREKLFF.

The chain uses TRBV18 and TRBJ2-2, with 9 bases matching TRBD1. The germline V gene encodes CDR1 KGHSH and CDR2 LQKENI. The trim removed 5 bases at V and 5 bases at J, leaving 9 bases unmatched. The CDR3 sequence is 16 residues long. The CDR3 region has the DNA TGTGCCAGCTCATCTACAGGGGGCGCTAGGACCGGGGAGCTGTTTTTT. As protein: CASSSTGGARTGELFF.

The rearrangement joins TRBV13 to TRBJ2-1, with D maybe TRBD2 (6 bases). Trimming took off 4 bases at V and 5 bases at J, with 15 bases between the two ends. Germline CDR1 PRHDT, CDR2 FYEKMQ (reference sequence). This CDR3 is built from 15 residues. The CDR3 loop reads CASSSSNGTDNEQFF. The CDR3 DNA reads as TGTGCCAGCAGCTCGTCCAATGGGACTGACAATGAGCAGTTCTTC.

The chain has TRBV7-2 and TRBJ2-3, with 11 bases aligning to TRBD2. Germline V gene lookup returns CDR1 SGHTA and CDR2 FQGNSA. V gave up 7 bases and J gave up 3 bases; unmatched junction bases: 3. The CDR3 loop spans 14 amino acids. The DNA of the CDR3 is TGTGCCAGCATCCTAGCGGGAGGTACAGATACGCAGTATTTT. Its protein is CASILAGGTDTQYF.

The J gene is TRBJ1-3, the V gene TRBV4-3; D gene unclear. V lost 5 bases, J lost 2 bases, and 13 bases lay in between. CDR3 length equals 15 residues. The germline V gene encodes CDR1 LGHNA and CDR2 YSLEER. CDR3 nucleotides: TGCGCCAGCAGCTACAACGCGAGAGCTGGAAACACCATATATTTT. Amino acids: CASSYNARAGNTIYF.

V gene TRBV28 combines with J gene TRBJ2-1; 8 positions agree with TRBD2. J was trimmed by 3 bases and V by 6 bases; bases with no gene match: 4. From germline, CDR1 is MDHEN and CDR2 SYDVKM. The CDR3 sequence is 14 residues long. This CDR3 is CASSPSGFYNEQFF. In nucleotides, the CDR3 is TGTGCCAGCAGCCCTAGCGGGTTCTACAATGAGCAGTTCTTC.

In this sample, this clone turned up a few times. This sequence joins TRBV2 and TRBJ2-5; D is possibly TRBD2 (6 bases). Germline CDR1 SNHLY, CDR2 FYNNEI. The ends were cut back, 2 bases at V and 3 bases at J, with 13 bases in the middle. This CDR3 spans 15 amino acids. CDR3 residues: CASSERQGGKETQYF. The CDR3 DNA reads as TGTGCCAGCAGTGAAAGGCAGGGAGGTAAAGAGACCCAGTACTTC.

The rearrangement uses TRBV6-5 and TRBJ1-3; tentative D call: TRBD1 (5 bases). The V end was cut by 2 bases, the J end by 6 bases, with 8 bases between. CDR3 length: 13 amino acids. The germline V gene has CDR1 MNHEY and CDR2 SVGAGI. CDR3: CASSYDSENTIYF. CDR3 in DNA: TGTGCCAGCAGTTACGACAGCGAAAACACCATATATTTT.

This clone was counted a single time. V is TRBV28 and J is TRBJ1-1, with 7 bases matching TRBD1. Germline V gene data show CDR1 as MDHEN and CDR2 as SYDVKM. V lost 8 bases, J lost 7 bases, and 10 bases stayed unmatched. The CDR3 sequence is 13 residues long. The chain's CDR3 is CASQGGSRGEAFF. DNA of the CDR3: TGTGCCAGCCAAGGGGGCAGCAGGGGTGAAGCTTTCTTT. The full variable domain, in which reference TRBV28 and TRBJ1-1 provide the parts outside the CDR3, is DVKVTQSSRYLVKRTGEKVFLECVQDMDHENMFWYRQDPGLGLRLIYFSYDVKMKEKGDIPEGYSVSREKKERFSLILESASTNQTSMYLCASQGGSRGEAFFGQGTRLTVV.

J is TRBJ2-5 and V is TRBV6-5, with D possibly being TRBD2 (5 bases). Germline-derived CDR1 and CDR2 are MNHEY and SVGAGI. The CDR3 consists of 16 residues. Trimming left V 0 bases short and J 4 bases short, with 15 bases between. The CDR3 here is CASSYSNLGGLETQYF. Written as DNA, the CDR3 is TGTGCCAGCAGTTACTCGAACCTTGGAGGTTTAGAGACCCAGTACTTC.